This T cell receptor (beta chain) comes out of a study of cytomegalovirus exposure and HLA in healthy donors. Study-wide background: Early release data held 85 million to 95 million unique TCRs from HLA-typed donors. Study results and limitations: Researchers catalogued 164 TCR beta chains as cytomegalovirus-associated. Sequencing depth roughly uniform across donors was assumed in presence/absence analyses.

There are a few counts of this clone. Its antigen is as yet unknown. Trimming left V 4 bases short and J 3 bases short, with 13 bases between. The germline gives CDR1 SEHNR, CDR2 FQNEAQ (reference sequence). The CDR3 length is 14 residues. The PCR made use of 60 Vbeta and 13 Jbeta primers. The repertoire was sequenced with immunoSEQ multiplex PCR; TCRdb's copy has only in-frame clones and lacks some. The data hold around 81,000 clones, with around 60% observed a single time. The chain employs TRBV7-9 and TRBJ2-7; D is unresolved. Sequencing input: PBMCs. The receptor's source is a man younger than 45 in good health and CMV-seropositive. The CDR3 region is CASSSLRLSYEQYF. In nucleotides, the CDR3 is TGTGCCAGCAGCTCCCTGAGACTGAGCTACGAGCAGTACTTC.